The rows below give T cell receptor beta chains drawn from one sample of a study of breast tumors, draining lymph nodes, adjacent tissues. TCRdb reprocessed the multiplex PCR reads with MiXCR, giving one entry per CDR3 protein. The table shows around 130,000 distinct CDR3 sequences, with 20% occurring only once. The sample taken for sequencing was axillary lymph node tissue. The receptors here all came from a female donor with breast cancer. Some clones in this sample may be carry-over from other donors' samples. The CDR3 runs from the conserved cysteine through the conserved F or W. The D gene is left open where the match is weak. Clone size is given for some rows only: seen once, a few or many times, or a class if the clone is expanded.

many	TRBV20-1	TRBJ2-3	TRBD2	CSARSSGGAPDTQYF	TGCAGTGCTAGATCTAGCGGGGGGGCCCCAGATACGCAGTATTTT
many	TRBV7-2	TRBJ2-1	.	CASSLRGVWNEQFF	TGTGCCAGCAGCTTAAGGGGGGTCTGGAATGAGCAGTTCTTC
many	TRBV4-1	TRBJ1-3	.	CASSQGMTQGNTIYF	TGCGCCAGCAGCCAAGGAATGACTCAAGGAAACACCATATATTTT
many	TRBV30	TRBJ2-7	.	CAWSRVSYEQYF	TGTGCCTGGAGCCGGGTCTCCTACGAGCAGTACTTC
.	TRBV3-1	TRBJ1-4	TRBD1	CASSQEFRQGRGNEKLFF	TGTGCCAGCAGCCAAGAATTCCGACAGGGCCGGGGTAATGAAAAACTGTTTTTT
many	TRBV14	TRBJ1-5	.	CASSRDFNQPQHF	TGTGCCAGCAGCCGGGACTTTAATCAGCCCCAGCATTTT
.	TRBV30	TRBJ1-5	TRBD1	CAWSIQGNQPQHF	TGTGCCTGGAGTATACAGGGGAATCAGCCCCAGCATTTT
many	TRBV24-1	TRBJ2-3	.	CATSTTSTDTQYF	TGTGCCACCAGTACCACTAGCACAGATACGCAGTATTTT
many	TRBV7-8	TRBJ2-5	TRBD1	CASSSPGQGAWETQYF	TGTGCCAGCAGTTCTCCGGGACAGGGGGCATGGGAGACCCAGTACTTC
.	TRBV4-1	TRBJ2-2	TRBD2	CASSPGLAGTGELFF	TGCGCCAGCAGCCCCGGACTAGCGGGGACCGGGGAGCTGTTTTTT
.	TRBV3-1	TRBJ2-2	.	CASRQDFAGPRELFF	TGTGCCAGCAGACAAGATTTTGCGGGTCCGCGGGAGCTGTTTTTT
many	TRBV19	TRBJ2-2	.	CASTWTGELFF	TGTGCCAGTACTTGGACCGGGGAGCTGTTTTTT
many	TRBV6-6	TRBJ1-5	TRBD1	CASSPTGTGVINQPQHF	TGTGCCAGCAGTCCAACCGGGACAGGGGTTATCAATCAGCCCCAGCATTTT
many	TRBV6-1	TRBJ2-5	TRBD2	CASSEAPSGPQETQYF	TGTGCCAGCAGTGAAGCGCCTAGCGGGCCTCAAGAGACCCAGTACTTC
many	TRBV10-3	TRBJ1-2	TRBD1	CAISPTPGQGINYGYTF	TGTGCCATCAGCCCGACCCCGGGACAGGGGATTAACTATGGCTACACCTTC
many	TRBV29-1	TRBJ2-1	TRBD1	CSVEPSDRTTYNEQFF	TGCAGCGTTGAACCCTCGGACAGGACCACCTACAATGAGCAGTTCTTC
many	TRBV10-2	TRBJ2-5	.	CASSDIAEQETQYF	TGCGCCAGCAGTGATATAGCGGAGCAAGAGACCCAGTACTTC
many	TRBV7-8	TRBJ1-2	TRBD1	CASSRDSGIGYTF	TGTGCCAGCAGCCGGGACAGCGGCATTGGCTACACCTTC
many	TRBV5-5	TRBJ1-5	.	CASSLAPGLAQPQHF	TGTGCCAGCAGCTTGGCGCCGGGGTTGGCTCAGCCCCAGCATTTT
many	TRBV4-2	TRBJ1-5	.	CASSQELDRQPQHF	TGTGCCAGCAGCCAAGAGTTAGACAGGCAGCCCCAGCATTTT
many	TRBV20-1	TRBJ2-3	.	CSGEVTDTQYF	TGCAGTGGGGAGGTCACAGATACGCAGTATTTT
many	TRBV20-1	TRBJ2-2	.	CSARWGGGKSGELFF	TGCAGTGCTCGTTGGGGAGGGGGCAAGAGCGGGGAGCTGTTTTTT
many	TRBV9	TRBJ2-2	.	CASMRGTNTGELFF	TGTGCCAGCATGAGGGGGACAAACACCGGGGAGCTGTTTTTT
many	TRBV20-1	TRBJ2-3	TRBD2	CSARDLGLAGAQYF	TGCAGTGCTAGAGATTTGGGACTAGCGGGGGCGCAGTATTTT
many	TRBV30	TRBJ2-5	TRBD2	CAWSVGVAGEGETQYF	TGTGCCTGGAGTGTGGGGGTAGCGGGAGAGGGAGAGACCCAGTACTTC
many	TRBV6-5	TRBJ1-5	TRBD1	CASSRDSPNQPQHF	TGTGCCAGCAGCAGGGACAGCCCCAATCAGCCCCAGCATTTT
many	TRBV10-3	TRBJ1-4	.	CAISESLQNEKLFF	TGTGCCATCAGTGAGTCGCTTCAGAATGAAAAACTGTTTTTT
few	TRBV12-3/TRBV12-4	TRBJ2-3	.	CASGFGSTDTQYF	TGTGCCAGCGGTTTCGGGAGCACAGATACGCAGTATTTT
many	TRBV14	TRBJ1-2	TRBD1	CASSQDHRGRDGYTF	TGTGCCAGCAGCCAAGACCACAGGGGGCGGGACGGCTACACCTTC
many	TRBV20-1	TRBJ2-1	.	CSARVFRQFF	TGCAGTGCTCGGGTATTTCGGCAGTTCTTC
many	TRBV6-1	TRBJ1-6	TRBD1	CASGQGNSPLHF	TGTGCCAGCGGACAGGGAAATTCACCCCTCCACTTT
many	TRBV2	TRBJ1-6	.	CASSVREESPLHF	TGTGCCAGCAGTGTCAGGGAGGAATCACCCCTCCACTTT
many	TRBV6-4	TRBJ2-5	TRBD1	CASSDMDRGGETQYF	TGTGCCAGCAGTGACATGGACAGGGGTGGAGAGACCCAGTACTTC
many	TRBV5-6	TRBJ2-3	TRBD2	CASSRGVTRLGDTQYF	TGTGCCAGCAGCCGGGGGGTAACCAGATTGGGGGATACGCAGTATTTT
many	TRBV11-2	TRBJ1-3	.	CASSLAQARNTIYF	TGTGCCAGCAGCTTAGCTCAGGCTCGGAACACCATATATTTT
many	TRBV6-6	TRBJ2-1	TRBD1	CASRGTGTGYENEQFF	TGTGCCAGCAGGGGCACCGGGACAGGGTATGAGAATGAGCAGTTCTTC
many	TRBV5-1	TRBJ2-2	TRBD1	CASRPGQPNTGELFF	TGCGCCAGCAGGCCGGGACAGCCGAACACCGGGGAGCTGTTTTTT
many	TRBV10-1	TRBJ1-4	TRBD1	CASSESRGRGEKLFF	TGCGCCAGCAGTGAGTCGAGGGGGCGAGGTGAAAAACTGTTTTTT
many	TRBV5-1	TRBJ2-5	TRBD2	CASSLGSGGAETQYF	TGCGCCAGCAGCTTGGGCTCGGGGGGTGCGGAGACCCAGTACTTC
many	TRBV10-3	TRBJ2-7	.	CAISEFRSRAYEQYF	TGTGCCATCAGTGAGTTTAGGTCCAGAGCCTACGAGCAGTACTTC
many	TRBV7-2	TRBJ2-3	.	CASRSGLSTDTQYF	TGTGCCAGCAGAAGCGGGCTTAGCACAGATACGCAGTATTTT
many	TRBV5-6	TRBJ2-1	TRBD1	CASSYGTGVNEQFF	TGTGCCAGCAGCTACGGGACAGGGGTAAATGAGCAGTTCTTC
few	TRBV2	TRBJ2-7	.	CASGPPYGEQYF	TGTGCCAGCGGACCCCCCTATGGCGAGCAGTACTTC
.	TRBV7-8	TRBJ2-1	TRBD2	CASSPASGSDDEQFF	TGTGCCAGCAGCCCAGCCAGCGGGAGTGACGATGAGCAGTTCTTC
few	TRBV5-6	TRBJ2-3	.	CASMPTRGLDTQYF	TGTGCCAGCATGCCTACTCGAGGCTTAGATACGCAGTATTTT
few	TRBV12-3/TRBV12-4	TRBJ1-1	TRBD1	CASRDHRGLYTEAFF	TGTGCCAGCAGAGACCACAGGGGGCTGTACACTGAAGCTTTCTTT
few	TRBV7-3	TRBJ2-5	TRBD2	CASSLTSGGEETQYF	TGTGCCAGCAGCTTAACTAGCGGGGGGGAAGAGACCCAGTACTTC
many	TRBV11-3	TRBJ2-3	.	CASSQRGERSTDTQYF	TGTGCCAGCAGCCAGAGGGGCGAAAGAAGCACAGATACGCAGTATTTT
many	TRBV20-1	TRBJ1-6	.	CSARDGDTNSPLHF	TGCAGTGCTAGAGATGGGGACACCAATTCACCCCTCCACTTT
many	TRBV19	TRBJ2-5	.	CASSTAGYQETQYF	TGTGCCAGTAGTACCGCCGGGTACCAAGAGACCCAGTACTTC
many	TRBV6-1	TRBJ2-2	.	CASSDGTSTGELFF	TGTGCCAGCAGTGATGGTACATCGACCGGGGAGCTGTTTTTT
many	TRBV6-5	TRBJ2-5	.	CASSPLLPRDMDLETQYF	TGTGCCAGCAGTCCGTTACTACCCCGGGACATGGATTTAGAGACCCAGTACTTC
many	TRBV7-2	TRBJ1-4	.	CASSPDAANEKLFF	TGTGCCAGCAGCCCGGACGCAGCTAATGAAAAACTGTTTTTT
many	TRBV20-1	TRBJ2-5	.	CSAITGMETQYF	TGCAGTGCTATAACAGGGATGGAGACCCAGTACTTC
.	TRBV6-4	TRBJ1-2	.	CASSDSIITGIYGYTF	TGTGCCAGCAGTGACTCGATTATAACAGGCATCTATGGCTACACCTTC
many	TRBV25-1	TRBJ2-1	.	CASSEPGTPLREQFF	TGTGCCAGCAGTGAACCCGGGACCCCACTTAGAGAGCAGTTCTTC